This T cell receptor (beta chain) is drawn from a study of CD8 T cells in Susac syndrome. The CDR3 sequence is 14 residues long. Germline CDR1 and CDR2: DFQATT and SNEGSKA (reference sequence). V shed 5 bases and J shed 4 bases, with 15 bases lying between them. It was with random hexamers that roughly 0.45 to 1 ug RNA was reverse transcribed. Amplification of TCR beta CDR3 across 54 Vbeta and 13 Jbeta was performed with immunoSEQ multiplex PCR. A single record per CDR3 protein comes from TCRdb applying MiXCR to the immunoSEQ multiplex PCR reads. This table has some 130,000 distinct CDR3 sequences, more than 90% appearing once.

Sequenced material: CD4+ T cells from PBMCs. The TCR comes from a human donor in good health. The V and J genes are TRBV20-1 and TRBJ1-5; D ambiguous. The CDR3 DNA reads as TGCAGTGCTCGACCCCAAGGAGCTAATCAGCCCCAGCATTTT. Amino acid sequence: CSARPQGANQPQHF.